This T cell receptor (beta chain) is from a study of blood T cell repertoires in COVID-19. Study summary: Material from acute and convalescent COVID-19 was sourced from the United States, Italy and Spain. T cells, B-cell-depleted T cells, or PBMCs provided the cDNA or gDNA that served as material.

The V gene end was trimmed by 2 bases and the J gene end by 5 bases; junction bases not matched to a gene: 4. Germline V gene lookup returns CDR1 SGHRS and CDR2 YFSETQ. The CDR3 covers 15 residues. Study processing details: The assay estimated nucleated cells by amplifying reference gene primers. Clones were sequenced by immunoSEQ multiplex PCR, and TCRdb holds only the in-frame ones, with some missing. The V and J calls and clone size are taken from that table; D and trimming were inferred from the DNA. The data hold about 280,000 clones, with about 85% observed a single time. This chain connects TRBV5-1 to TRBJ2-3; 11 positions match TRBD2. The clonotype was recovered from a human donor in a cohort sampled during active COVID-19. The sequenced sample consisted of peripheral blood. This chain's CDR3 is CASSFSGRVQDTQYF. CDR3 sequence (DNA): TGCGCCAGCAGCTTTAGCGGGAGGGTGCAAGATACGCAGTATTTT.